The clone carrying this TCR beta chain has a handful of counts. Its antigen is undetermined. The V end lost 2 bases, the J end lost 0 bases, and 12 bases lay between the germline ends. CDR3 length equals 15 residues. In germline, CDR1 is SGHRS, CDR2 YFSETQ. The source of the sample is a study of T cells after yellow fever vaccination. Study outcomes and limitations: The booster response re-showed most primary clones: about 96% CD4, approximately 85% CD8. Peaking on day 5 versus 15, the secondary response was faster but weaker.

In making TCR cDNA, 5'RACE template switching added a universal primer site and UMIs to it. TCRdb independently ran MiXCR on the 5' RACE reads; one entry per CDR3 protein. The table lists about 500,000 distinct CDR3 sequences, less than 20% of them singletons, with roughly 17% in the top ten. This material consisted of PBMCs, taken around 5 days after the first yellow fever vaccination. The chain joins TRBV5-1 to TRBJ2-7; a weak D match, TRBD1 (5 bases). The clonotype was recovered from a man between 18 and 29 years old who received the YFV17D yellow fever vaccine. CDR3 residues: CASSLEDNSSYEQYF. DNA of the CDR3: TGCGCCAGCAGCTTAGAGGACAACAGCTCCTACGAGCAGTACTTC.